This T cell receptor (beta chain) was recovered during a study of T cell responses to AZD1222 COVID-19 vaccine. A single count supports this clone. Its specificity is unknown. The same CDR3 also results from other DNA sequences found in this sample. CDR3 length: 12 residues. Looked up from germline, CDR1 is MGHDK and CDR2 is SYGVNS. Trimming left V 2 bases short and J 9 bases short, with 8 bases between. Assay: immunoSEQ multiplex PCR; the TCRdb copy retains only in-frame clones and omits some. The sample lists roughly 200,000 clones, approximately 94% occurring once. Findings of the study overall: The donor group comprised mostly white British people and more females; the analysis possibly underestimated clonal diversity.

The sequence derives from an adult who received the MenACWY meningococcal vaccine as a control. This material consisted of peripheral blood, taken 28 days after the second dose of the MenACWY control vaccine. This chain joins TRBV25-1 and TRBJ1-5, with a tentative D call TRBD1 (5 bases). CDR3 nucleotides: TGTGCCAGCAGTGAAAGTGGGGGGCCCCAGCATTTT. Its translation is CASSESGGPQHF.